These T cell receptor beta chains were read from a single sample in a study of shared clonotypes between healthy human individuals. TCRdb keeps only in-frame clones here, not all; method: immunoSEQ multiplex PCR. The sample contains 1.5 million to 2.5 million clones, approximately 94% of which appear only once. Input material: naive CD8+ T cells sorted from blood. The receptors come from a man younger than 35 in good health. CDR3s include the opening cysteine and the closing phenylalanine or tryptophan.

v_call: TRBV9
j_call: TRBJ2-1
cdr3_aa: CAGSVATKDADEQFF

v_call: TRBV4-1
j_call: TRBJ2-7
cdr3_aa: CASSPGTSGSYEQYF

v_call: TRBV6-6
j_call: TRBJ1-4
cdr3_aa: CASSYSNEGKLFF

v_call: TRBV11-2
j_call: TRBJ1-2
cdr3_aa: CASSLGGPYGYTF

v_call: TRBV10-3
j_call: TRBJ2-1
cdr3_aa: CAISGGTSPRNEQFF

v_call: TRBV19
j_call: TRBJ1-1
cdr3_aa: CASRQGGHPEAFF

v_call: TRBV19
j_call: TRBJ1-4
cdr3_aa: CASSGRQAANEKLFF

v_call: TRBV9
j_call: TRBJ2-1
cdr3_aa: CASSANRDRVSHEQFF

v_call: TRBV27
j_call: TRBJ1-2
cdr3_aa: CASSFIQGALSGYTF

v_call: TRBV5-6
j_call: TRBJ2-1
cdr3_aa: CASSFSGSNNEQFF

v_call: TRBV19
j_call: TRBJ2-3
cdr3_aa: CASSRPPMRSGPSTDTQYF

v_call: TRBV7-2
j_call: TRBJ1-1
cdr3_aa: CASSLSGEGMNTEAFF

v_call: TRBV9
j_call: TRBJ2-7
cdr3_aa: CASSPSGGDYEQYF

v_call: TRBV30
j_call: TRBJ1-2
cdr3_aa: CAWNSGNYGYTF

v_call: TRBV9
j_call: TRBJ2-3
cdr3_aa: CASSARTGPDTQYF

v_call: TRBV14
j_call: TRBJ2-1
cdr3_aa: CASSQDLTGLAANEQFF

v_call: TRBV19
j_call: TRBJ2-1
cdr3_aa: CASSIWRLGGSYNEQFF

v_call: TRBV6-5
j_call: TRBJ2-5
cdr3_aa: CASSWTSGPETQYF

v_call: TRBV7-2
j_call: TRBJ1-1
cdr3_aa: CASSPAETGLRTEAFF

v_call: TRBV11-2
j_call: TRBJ1-2
cdr3_aa: CASSLDPLSDYTF

v_call: TRBV5-8
j_call: TRBJ2-4
cdr3_aa: CASSFPSGATKAKNIQYF

v_call: TRBV28
j_call: TRBJ1-1
cdr3_aa: CASSWGGWVNTEAFF

v_call: TRBV11-2
j_call: TRBJ2-2
cdr3_aa: CASSFVFFPNTGELFF

v_call: TRBV28
j_call: TRBJ2-5
cdr3_aa: CASRMDLTKTQYF

v_call: TRBV7-2
j_call: TRBJ2-3
cdr3_aa: CASSYGVSTDTQYF

v_call: TRBV7-9
j_call: TRBJ2-1
cdr3_aa: CASSSTLALVEQFF

v_call: TRBV7-6
j_call: TRBJ2-5
cdr3_aa: CASSPSGGRWETQYF

v_call: TRBV11-2
j_call: TRBJ2-3
cdr3_aa: CASSLAWDSSETQYF

v_call: TRBV9
j_call: TRBJ2-1
cdr3_aa: CASSSWTSGGPTFSYNEQFF

v_call: TRBV11-1
j_call: TRBJ2-1
cdr3_aa: CASSTDISSYNEQFF

v_call: TRBV10-1
j_call: TRBJ2-7
cdr3_aa: CASSEGTGNEQYF

v_call: TRBV19
j_call: TRBJ2-7
cdr3_aa: CASSIRSGGSYEQYF

v_call: TRBV27
j_call: TRBJ1-2
cdr3_aa: CASSSWTGGFGYTF

v_call: TRBV5-6
j_call: TRBJ2-1
cdr3_aa: CASSGGGNEQFF

v_call: TRBV27
j_call: TRBJ1-1
cdr3_aa: CASSLSTLMNTEAFF

v_call: TRBV11-2
j_call: TRBJ2-1
cdr3_aa: CASSLDNEQFF

v_call: TRBV4-1
j_call: TRBJ1-5
cdr3_aa: CASSAGLGGQPQHF

v_call: TRBV7-8
j_call: TRBJ2-3
cdr3_aa: CASFSGQTFDTQYF

v_call: TRBV7-8
j_call: TRBJ1-6
cdr3_aa: CASSLPGTGNSPLHF

v_call: TRBV28
j_call: TRBJ2-7
cdr3_aa: CASSLGVSVGPRGEQYF

v_call: TRBV4-3
j_call: TRBJ2-2
cdr3_aa: CASSHDRVSIGELFF

v_call: TRBV27
j_call: TRBJ2-1
cdr3_aa: CASSLAGEEQFF

v_call: TRBV5-6
j_call: TRBJ2-1
cdr3_aa: CASSGAGGQRPYNEQFF

v_call: TRBV4-3
j_call: TRBJ2-5
cdr3_aa: CASSQDPGGDGETQYF

v_call: TRBV10-2
j_call: TRBJ2-2
cdr3_aa: CASSEPRDRVTGELFF

v_call: TRBV7-9
j_call: TRBJ2-2
cdr3_aa: CASSSGLAGVNTGELFF

v_call: TRBV29-1
j_call: TRBJ2-1
cdr3_aa: CSVEGWRAEDNEQFF

v_call: TRBV28
j_call: TRBJ2-1
cdr3_aa: CASSSGLAGGFYNEQFF

v_call: TRBV9
j_call: TRBJ1-3
cdr3_aa: CASSMGTAGNTIYF

v_call: TRBV21-1
j_call: TRBJ2-3
cdr3_aa: CASRKGLTDTQYF

v_call: TRBV4-1
j_call: TRBJ1-6
cdr3_aa: CASSQVMDPNSPLHF

v_call: TRBV7-9
j_call: TRBJ2-7
cdr3_aa: CASSYPSGVENEQYF

v_call: TRBV7-9
j_call: TRBJ2-2
cdr3_aa: CASSPTGGRAGELFF

v_call: TRBV5-4
j_call: TRBJ2-2
cdr3_aa: CASTFLGTANTGELFF

v_call: TRBV6-1
j_call: TRBJ2-5
cdr3_aa: CASSDLDRQETQYF

v_call: TRBV4-1
j_call: TRBJ2-7
cdr3_aa: CASSTRLAGTYEQYF

v_call: TRBV5-1
j_call: TRBJ2-2
cdr3_aa: CASTTNTGELFF